This TCR beta chain derives from a study of T cells in localized non-small cell lung cancer. Clones were read by immunoSEQ multiplex PCR, and TCRdb kept only the in-frame ones, dropping some. Of about 21,000 clones in the sample, around 85% are singletons; the top ten hold around 2.4%. Findings and caveats of the study: Out of the top 100 tumor clones, a median about 50 were seen in adjacent lung. The greatest T cell clonality was found in uninvolved adjacent lung (higher than in tumor). A denser population of T cells in blood accompanied longer overall survival.

Germline CDR1 SGHTA, CDR2 FQGNSA. V was cut by 3 bases and J by 10 bases, with 12 bases left in between. This CDR3 is built from 12 residues. Points on this clone: The antigen is not known.

The sequencing used peripheral blood, collected before any cancer treatment. The chain carries TRBV7-2 and TRBJ1-1; D remains unclear. The TCR comes from a man aged 40 to 70 with stage I lung adenocarcinoma. The CDR3 coding sequence is TGTGCCAGCAGCTTGGCGGGATTCGTAGCTTTCTTT. It yields the protein CASSLAGFVAFF.